This TCR beta chain originates from a study of T cell changes during pregnancy in multiple sclerosis. The CDR3 contains 14 residues. V was clipped by 7 bases and J by 3 bases; unmatched bases: 9. Germline CDR1 reads SEHNR; CDR2 reads FQNEAQ (reference sequence). Sequencing used immunoSEQ multiplex PCR; TCRdb keeps in-frame clones, though not all of them. Found here are fewer than 50,000 clones, roughly nine tenths of them singletons; the top ten hold approximately 0.41%. Source: CD4+ T cells from peripheral blood mononuclear cells, taken in the second trimester of pregnancy. The rearrangement uses TRBV7-9 and TRBJ2-7; 7 bases line up with TRBD1. This TCR came from a female donor in good health, enrolled as a control in a pregnancy study. CDR3 nucleotides: TGTGCCAGCAAAGAGACAGGGAGTCGCTACGAGCAGTACTTC. This sequence encodes CASKETGSRYEQYF. Drawing the rest from reference TRBV7-9 and TRBJ2-7, the complete variable domain is DTGVSQNPRHKITKRGQNVTFRCDPISEHNRLYWYRQTLGQGPEFLTYFQNEAQLEKSRLLSDRFSAERPKGSFSTLEIQRTEQGDSAMYLCASKETGSRYEQYFGPGTRLTVT.